The rows below give T cell receptor beta chains drawn from one sample of a study of blood T cell repertoires in COVID-19. Clones were read by immunoSEQ multiplex PCR, and TCRdb kept only the in-frame ones, dropping some. The sample lists approximately 170,000 clones; approximately 74% were seen once. The sequencing sample was made of peripheral blood. The receptor set was obtained from an elderly woman with acute or convalescent COVID-19. Each CDR3 is given without its conserved first and last residue. The order of the fields is V gene, CDR3 protein.

V gene: TRBV6-4
CDR3 protein: ASSLEEADTQY

V gene: TRBV3-1/TRBV3-2
CDR3 protein: ASSPGLEGTQY

V gene: TRBV18
CDR3 protein: ASSPQGGIEKLF

V gene: TRBV5-1
CDR3 protein: ASSPEVITEAF

V gene: TRBV11-3
CDR3 protein: ASSLDGGPTTEAF

V gene: TRBV6-1
CDR3 protein: ASSEDRQRETQY

V gene: TRBV9
CDR3 protein: ASSVSPETYEQY

V gene: TRBV27
CDR3 protein: ASSPGRGNQPQH

V gene: TRBV28
CDR3 protein: ASSHRLAGVHEQY

V gene: TRBV19
CDR3 protein: ASSITGGAGETQY

V gene: TRBV3-1/TRBV3-2
CDR3 protein: ASSPATGDHEQY